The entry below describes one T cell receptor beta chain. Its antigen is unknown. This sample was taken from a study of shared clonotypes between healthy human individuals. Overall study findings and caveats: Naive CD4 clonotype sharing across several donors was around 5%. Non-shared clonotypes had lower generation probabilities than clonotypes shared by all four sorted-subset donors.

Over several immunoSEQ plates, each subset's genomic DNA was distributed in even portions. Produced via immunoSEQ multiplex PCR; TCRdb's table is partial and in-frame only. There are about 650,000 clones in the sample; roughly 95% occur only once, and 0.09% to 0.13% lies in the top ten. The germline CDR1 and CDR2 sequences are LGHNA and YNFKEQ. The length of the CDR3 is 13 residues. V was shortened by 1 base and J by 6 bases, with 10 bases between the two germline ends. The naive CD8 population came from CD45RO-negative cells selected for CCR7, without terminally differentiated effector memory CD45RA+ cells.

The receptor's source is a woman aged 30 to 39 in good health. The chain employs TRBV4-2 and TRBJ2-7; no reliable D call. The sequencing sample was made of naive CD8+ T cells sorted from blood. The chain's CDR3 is CASSQGLGSEQYF. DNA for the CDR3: TGTGCCAGCAGCCAAGGGTTAGGGTCCGAGCAGTACTTC.